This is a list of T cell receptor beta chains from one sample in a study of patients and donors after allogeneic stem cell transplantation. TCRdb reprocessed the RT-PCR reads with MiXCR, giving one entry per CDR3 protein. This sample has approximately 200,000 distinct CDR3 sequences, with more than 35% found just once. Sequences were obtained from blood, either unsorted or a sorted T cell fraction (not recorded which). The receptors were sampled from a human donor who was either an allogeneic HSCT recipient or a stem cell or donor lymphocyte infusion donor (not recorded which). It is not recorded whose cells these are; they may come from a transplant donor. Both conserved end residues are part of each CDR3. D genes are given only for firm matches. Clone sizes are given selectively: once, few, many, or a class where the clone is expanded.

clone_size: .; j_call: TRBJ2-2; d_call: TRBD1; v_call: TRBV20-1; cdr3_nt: TGCAGTGCGCACCAGACAGGGGAAACCGGGGAGCTGTTTTTT; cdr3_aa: CSAHQTGETGELFF
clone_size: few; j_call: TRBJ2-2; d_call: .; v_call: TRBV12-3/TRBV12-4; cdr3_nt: TGTGCCAGCAGTTTGCGGCAGGTTAACACCGGGGAGCTGTTTTTT; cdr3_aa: CASSLRQVNTGELFF
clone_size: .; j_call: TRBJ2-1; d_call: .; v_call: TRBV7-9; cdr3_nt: TGTGCCAGCAGCTTGCAGGGGAGCTCCTACAATGAGCAGTTCTTC; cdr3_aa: CASSLQGSSYNEQFF
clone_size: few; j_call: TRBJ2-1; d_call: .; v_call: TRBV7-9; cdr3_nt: TGTGCCAGCAGCTTAGATCCGGGATACAGTGAGCAGTTCTTC; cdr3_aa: CASSLDPGYSEQFF
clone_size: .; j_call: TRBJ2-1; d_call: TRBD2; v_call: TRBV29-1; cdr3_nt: TGCAGCGTCCGACTAGCGCCGGGGCAGTTCTTC; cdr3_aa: CSVRLAPGQFF
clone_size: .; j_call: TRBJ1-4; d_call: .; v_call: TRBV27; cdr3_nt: TGTGCCAGCAGTTTTGACATGGGCGCCGAAAAACTGTTTTTT; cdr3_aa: CASSFDMGAEKLFF
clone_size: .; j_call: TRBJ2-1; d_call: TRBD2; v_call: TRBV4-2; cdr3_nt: TGTGCCAGCAGCCAATCAACTAGCGGGCTTCCTGGGGAGCAGTTCTTC; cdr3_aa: CASSQSTSGLPGEQFF
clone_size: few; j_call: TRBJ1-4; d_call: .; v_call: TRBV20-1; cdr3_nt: TGCAGTGCTAGTCCCCCCAGAGGGGTTCCTAATGAAAAACTGTTTTTT; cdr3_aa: CSASPPRGVPNEKLFF
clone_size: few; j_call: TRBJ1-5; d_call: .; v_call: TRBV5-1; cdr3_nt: TGCGCCAGCAGCTTGTTGGGACACCTCAATCAGCCCCAGCATTTT; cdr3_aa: CASSLLGHLNQPQHF
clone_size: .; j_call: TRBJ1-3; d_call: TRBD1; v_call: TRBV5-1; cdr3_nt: TGCGCCAGCAGCTACGACAGGGCTGGAAACACCATATATTTT; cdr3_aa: CASSYDRAGNTIYF
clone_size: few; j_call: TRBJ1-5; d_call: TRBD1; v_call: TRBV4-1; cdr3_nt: TGCGCCAGCAGCCAAGTTTTTCAGGGGGAGCCCCAGCATTTT; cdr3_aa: CASSQVFQGEPQHF
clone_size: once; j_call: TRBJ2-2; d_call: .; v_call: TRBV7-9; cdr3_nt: TGTGCCAGCACAGAAACCGGGGAGCTGTTTTTT; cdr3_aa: CASTETGELFF
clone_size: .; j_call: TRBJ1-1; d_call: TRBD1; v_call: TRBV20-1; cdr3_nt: TGCAGTGCTAGAGCGGGGGACAGAAAGAACACTGAAGCTTTCTTT; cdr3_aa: CSARAGDRKNTEAFF
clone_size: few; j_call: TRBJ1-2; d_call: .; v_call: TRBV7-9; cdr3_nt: TGTGCCAGCAGCTTGGGTGAAGACGTCTATGGCTACACCTTC; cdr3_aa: CASSLGEDVYGYTF
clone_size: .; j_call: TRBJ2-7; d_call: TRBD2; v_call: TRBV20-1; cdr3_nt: TGCAGTGCTCGCGGGGGGGCCTCCTACGAGCAGTACTTC; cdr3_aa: CSARGGASYEQYF
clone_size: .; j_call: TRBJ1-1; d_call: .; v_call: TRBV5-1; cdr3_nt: TGCGCCAGCTCCATGAGAACAGAGAACACTGAAGCTTTCTTT; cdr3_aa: CASSMRTENTEAFF